This T cell receptor beta chain was recovered during a study of blood T cell repertoires in COVID-19. The germline V and J ends were trimmed by 7 bases and 0 bases, with 13 bases remaining between them. CDR1 and CDR2 from the germline V gene are LNHDA and SQIVND (reference sequence). CDR3 size: 15 residues. The protocol was immunoSEQ multiplex PCR, while the TCRdb copy is restricted to in-frame clones and leaves out a portion. This table holds some 31,000 clones, about nine tenths found once. Sequencing input: peripheral blood. The TCR originated in a human donor with active COVID-19. The donor label of this sample is uncertain. This sequence joins TRBV19 and TRBJ1-3, with unresolved D. The DNA of the CDR3 is TGTGCCAGTAAGGAGGGCTTAAGCTCTGGAAACACCATATATTTT. Residues: CASKEGLSSGNTIYF.